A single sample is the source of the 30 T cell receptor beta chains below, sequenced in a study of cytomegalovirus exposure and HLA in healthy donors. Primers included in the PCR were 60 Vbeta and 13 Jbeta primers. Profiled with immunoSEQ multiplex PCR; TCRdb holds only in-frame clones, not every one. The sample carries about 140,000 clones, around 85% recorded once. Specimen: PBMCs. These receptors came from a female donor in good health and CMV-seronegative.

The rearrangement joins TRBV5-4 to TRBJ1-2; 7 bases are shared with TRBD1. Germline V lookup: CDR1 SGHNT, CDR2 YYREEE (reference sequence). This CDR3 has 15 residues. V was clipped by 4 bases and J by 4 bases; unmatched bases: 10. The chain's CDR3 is CASSPIDREAYGYTF. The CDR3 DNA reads TGTGCCAGCAGCCCCATAGACAGGGAGGCCTATGGCTACACCTTC.

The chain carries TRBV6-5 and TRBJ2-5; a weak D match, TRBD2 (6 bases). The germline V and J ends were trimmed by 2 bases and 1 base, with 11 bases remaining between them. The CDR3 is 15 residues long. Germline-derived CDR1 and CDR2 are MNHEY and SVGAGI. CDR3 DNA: TGTGCCAGCAGTTACATCCCGGGACTCCAAGAGACCCAGTACTTC. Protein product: CASSYIPGLQETQYF.

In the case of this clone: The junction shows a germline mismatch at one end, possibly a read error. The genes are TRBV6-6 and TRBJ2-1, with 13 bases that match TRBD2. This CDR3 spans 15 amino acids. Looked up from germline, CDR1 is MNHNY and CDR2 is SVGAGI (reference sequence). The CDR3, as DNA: TGTGGCAGCAGCATACTAGCGGGAGGGACCAATGAGCAGTTCTTC. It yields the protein CGSSILAGGTNEQFF.

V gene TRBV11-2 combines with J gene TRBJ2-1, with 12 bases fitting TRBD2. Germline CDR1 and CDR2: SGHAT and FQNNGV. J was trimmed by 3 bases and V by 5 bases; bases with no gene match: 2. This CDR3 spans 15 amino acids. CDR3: CASSQGLAGYNEQFF. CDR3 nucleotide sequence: TGTGCCAGCAGCCAGGGACTAGCGGGCTACAATGAGCAGTTCTTC.

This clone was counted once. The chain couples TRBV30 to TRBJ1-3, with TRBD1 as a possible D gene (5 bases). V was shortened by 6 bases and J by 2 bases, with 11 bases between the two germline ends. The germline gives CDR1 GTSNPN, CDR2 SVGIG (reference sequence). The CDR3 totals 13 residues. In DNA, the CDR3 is TGTGCCTGTTCCGGGGGAGCTGGAAACACCATATATTTT. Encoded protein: CACSGGAGNTIYF.

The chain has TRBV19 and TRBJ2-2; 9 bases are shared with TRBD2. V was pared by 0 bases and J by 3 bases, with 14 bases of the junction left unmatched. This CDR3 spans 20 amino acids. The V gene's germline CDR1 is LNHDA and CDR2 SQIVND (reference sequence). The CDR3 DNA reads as TGTGCCAGTAGTATAGATTACGGGCGGGAGGGCCAAAAGGACACCGGGGAGCTGTTTTTT. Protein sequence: CASSIDYGREGQKDTGELFF.

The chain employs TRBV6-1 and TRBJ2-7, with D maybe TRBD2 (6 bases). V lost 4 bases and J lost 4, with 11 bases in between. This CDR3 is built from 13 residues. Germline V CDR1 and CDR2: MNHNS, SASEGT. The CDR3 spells CASSAFREYEQYF. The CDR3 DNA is TGTGCCAGCAGTGCCTTTCGGGAGTACGAGCAGTACTTC.

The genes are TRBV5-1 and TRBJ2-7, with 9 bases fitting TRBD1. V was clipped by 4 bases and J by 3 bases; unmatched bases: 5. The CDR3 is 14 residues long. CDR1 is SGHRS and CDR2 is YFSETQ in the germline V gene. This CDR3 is CASSRDRELYEQYF. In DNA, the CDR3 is TGCGCCAGCAGCCGGGACAGGGAACTCTACGAGCAGTACTTC.

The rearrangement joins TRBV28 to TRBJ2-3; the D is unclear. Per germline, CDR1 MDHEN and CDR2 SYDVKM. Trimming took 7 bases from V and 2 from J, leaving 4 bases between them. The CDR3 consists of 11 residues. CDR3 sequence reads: CASTVTDTQYF. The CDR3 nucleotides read TGTGCCAGCACAGTCACAGATACGCAGTATTTT.

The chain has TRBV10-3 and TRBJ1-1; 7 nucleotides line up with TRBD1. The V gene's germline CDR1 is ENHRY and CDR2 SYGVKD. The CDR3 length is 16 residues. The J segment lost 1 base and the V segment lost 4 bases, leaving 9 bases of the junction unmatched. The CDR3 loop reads CAISGDSQGGNTEAFF. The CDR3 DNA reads TGTGCCATCAGTGGGGACAGCCAAGGGGGGAACACTGAAGCTTTCTTT.

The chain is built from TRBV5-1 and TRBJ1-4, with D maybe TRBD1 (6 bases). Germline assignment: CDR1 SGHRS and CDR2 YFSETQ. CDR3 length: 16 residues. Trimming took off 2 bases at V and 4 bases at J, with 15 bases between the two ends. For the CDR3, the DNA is TGCGCCAGCAGCTTTTCCCCGGGACAACGTAATGAAAAACTGTTTTTT. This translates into CASSFSPGQRNEKLFF.

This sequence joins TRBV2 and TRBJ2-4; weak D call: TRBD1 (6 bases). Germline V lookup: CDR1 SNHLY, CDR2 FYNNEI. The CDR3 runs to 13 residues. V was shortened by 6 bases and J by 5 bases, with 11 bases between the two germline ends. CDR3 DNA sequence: TGTGCCAGCAGGGATCCAGGGGAAAACATTCAGTACTTC. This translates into CASRDPGENIQYF.

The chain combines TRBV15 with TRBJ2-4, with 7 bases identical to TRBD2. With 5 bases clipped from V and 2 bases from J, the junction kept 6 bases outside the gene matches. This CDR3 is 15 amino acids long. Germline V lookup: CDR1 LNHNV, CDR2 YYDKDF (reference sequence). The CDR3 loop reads CATSYGGLPKNIQYF. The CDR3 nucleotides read TGTGCCACCAGCTATGGGGGACTACCCAAAAACATTCAGTACTTC.

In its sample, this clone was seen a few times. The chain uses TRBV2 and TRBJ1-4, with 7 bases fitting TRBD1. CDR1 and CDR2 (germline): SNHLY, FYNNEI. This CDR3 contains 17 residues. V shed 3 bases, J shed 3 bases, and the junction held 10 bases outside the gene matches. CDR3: CASSERDSHAANEKLFF. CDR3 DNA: TGTGCCAGCAGTGAGCGGGACAGTCATGCGGCTAATGAAAAACTGTTTTTT. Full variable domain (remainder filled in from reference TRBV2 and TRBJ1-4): EPEVTQTPSHQVTQMGQEVILRCVPISNHLYFYWYRQILGQKVEFLVSFYNNEISEKSEIFDDQFSVERPDGSNFTLKIRSTKLEDSAMYFCASSERDSHAANEKLFFGSGTQLSVL.

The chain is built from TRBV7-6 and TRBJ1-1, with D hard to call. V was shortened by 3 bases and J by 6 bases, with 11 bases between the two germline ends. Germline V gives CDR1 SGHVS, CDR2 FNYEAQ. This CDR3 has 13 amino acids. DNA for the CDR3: TGTGCCAGCAGCTTCCCTGGCGGATCTGAAGCTTTCTTT. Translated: CASSFPGGSEAFF.

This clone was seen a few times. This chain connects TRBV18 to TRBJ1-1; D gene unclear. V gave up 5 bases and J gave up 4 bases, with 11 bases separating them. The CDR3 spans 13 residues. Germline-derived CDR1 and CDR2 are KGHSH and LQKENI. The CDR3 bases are TGTGCCAGCTCATCGGTCCAAAGCACTGAAGCTTTCTTT. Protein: CASSSVQSTEAFF. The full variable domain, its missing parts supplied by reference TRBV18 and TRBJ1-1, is NAGVMQNPRHLVRRRGQEARLRCSPMKGHSHVYWYRQLPEEGLKFMVYLQKENIIDESGMPKERFSAEFPKEGPSILRIQQVVRGDSAAYFCASSSVQSTEAFFGQGTRLTVV.

The CDR3 nucleotides read TGTGCCAGTAGTATTCACCCCGCTGCGATTTTAGGACTGCCCAATCAGCCCCAGCATTTT. It codes for CASSIHPAAILGLPNQPQHF. The chain links TRBV19 to TRBJ1-5; D is unresolved. Germline V gives CDR1 LNHDA, CDR2 SQIVND (reference sequence). Trimming took 3 bases from V and 3 from J, leaving 27 bases between them. CDR3 length equals 20 residues.

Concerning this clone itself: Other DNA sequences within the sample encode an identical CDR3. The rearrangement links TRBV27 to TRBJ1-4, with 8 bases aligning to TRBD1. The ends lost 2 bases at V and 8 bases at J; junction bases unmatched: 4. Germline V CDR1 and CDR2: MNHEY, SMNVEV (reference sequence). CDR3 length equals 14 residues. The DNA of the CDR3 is TGTGCCAGCAGTTTAGGACAGGGAGGGGAAAAACTGTTTTTT. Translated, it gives CASSLGQGGEKLFF.

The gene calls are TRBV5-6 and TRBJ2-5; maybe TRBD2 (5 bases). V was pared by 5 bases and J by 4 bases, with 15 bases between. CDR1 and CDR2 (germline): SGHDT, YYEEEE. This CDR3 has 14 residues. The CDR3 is CASSPQRARETQYF. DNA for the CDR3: TGTGCCAGCAGTCCTCAGAGGGCGAGAGAGACCCAGTACTTC.

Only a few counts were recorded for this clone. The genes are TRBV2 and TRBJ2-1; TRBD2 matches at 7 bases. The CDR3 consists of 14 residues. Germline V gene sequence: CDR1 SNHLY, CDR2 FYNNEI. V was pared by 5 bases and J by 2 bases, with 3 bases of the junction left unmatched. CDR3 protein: CASSPRGTYNEQFF. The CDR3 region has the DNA TGTGCCAGCAGTCCGCGGGGGACCTACAATGAGCAGTTCTTC.

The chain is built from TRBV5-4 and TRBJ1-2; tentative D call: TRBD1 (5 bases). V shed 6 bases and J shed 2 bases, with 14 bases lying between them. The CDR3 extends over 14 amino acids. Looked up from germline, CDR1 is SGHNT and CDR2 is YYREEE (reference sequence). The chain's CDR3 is CASNTVGQNYGYTF. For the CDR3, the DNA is TGTGCCAGCAATACGGTGGGGCAGAACTATGGCTACACCTTC.

CDR3 sequence reads: CASSLPGNEQFF. As DNA, the CDR3 is TGTGCCAGCAGCTTACCAGGAAATGAGCAGTTCTTC. The chain uses TRBV11-2 and TRBJ2-1; D gene uncertain. Germline V gives CDR1 SGHAT, CDR2 FQNNGV. V lost 2 bases and J lost 7, with 6 bases in between. The CDR3 has 12 amino acids.

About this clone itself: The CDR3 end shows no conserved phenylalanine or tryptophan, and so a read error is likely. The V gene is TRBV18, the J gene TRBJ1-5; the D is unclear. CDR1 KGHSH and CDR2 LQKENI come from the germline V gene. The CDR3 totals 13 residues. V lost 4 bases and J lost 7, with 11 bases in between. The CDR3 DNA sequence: TGTGCCAGCTCACGTCTTCTGGGCCAGCCCCAGCATGTT. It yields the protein CASSRLLGQPQHV.

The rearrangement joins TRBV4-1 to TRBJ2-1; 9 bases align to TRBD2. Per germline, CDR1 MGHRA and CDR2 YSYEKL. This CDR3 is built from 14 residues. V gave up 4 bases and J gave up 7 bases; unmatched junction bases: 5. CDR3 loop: CASSPGLAANEQFF. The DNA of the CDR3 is TGCGCCAGCAGCCCGGGACTAGCCGCGAATGAGCAGTTCTTC.

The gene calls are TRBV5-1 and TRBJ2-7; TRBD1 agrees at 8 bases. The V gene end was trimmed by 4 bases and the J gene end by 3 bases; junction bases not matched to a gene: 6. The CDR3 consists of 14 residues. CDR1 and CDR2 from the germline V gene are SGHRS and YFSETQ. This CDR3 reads CASSPGTGSYEQYF. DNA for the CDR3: TGCGCCAGCAGCCCTGGGACAGGAAGCTACGAGCAGTACTTC.

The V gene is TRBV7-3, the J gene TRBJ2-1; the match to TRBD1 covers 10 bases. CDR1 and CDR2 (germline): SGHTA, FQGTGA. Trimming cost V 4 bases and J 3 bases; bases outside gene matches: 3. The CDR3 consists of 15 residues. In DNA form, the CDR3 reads TGTGCCAGCAGCTCGACAGGGGGCGACTACAATGAGCAGTTCTTC. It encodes CASSSTGGDYNEQFF.

The CDR3: CASSFTGQSYEQYF. DNA of the CDR3: TGCGCCAGCAGCTTTACGGGACAGAGCTACGAGCAGTACTTC. The chain couples TRBV5-1 to TRBJ2-5; 7 bases are a match to TRBD1. Near its end, the DNA agrees better with TRBJ2-7, so the J call may be wrong. CDR3 length: 14 residues. CDR1 SGHRS and CDR2 YFSETQ come from the germline V gene.

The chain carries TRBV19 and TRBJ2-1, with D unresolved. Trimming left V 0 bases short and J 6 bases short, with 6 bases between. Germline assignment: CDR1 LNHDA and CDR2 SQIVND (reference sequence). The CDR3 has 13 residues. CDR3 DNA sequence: TGTGCCAGTAGTATAGATAGTGCCAATGAGCAGTTCTTC. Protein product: CASSIDSANEQFF.

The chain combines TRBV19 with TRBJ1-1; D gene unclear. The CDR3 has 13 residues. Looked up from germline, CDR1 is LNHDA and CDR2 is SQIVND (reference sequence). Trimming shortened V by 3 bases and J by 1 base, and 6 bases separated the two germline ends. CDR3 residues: CASSITQNTEAFF. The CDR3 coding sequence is TGTGCCAGTAGTATCACACAGAACACTGAAGCTTTCTTT.

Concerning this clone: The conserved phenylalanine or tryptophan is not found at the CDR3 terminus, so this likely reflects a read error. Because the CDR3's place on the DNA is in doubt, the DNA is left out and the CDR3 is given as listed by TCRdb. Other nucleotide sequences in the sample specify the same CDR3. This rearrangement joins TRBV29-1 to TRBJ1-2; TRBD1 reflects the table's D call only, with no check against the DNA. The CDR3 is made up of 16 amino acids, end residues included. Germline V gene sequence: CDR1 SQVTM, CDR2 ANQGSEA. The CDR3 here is CSVDGEGAGQGRGYTV.